This TCR beta chain was retrieved from a study of OX40 agonist ivuxolimab in advanced cancers. Study as a whole: There were three patients with partial responses, one having hepatocellular carcinoma and two cutaneous melanoma.

V shed 2 bases, J shed 5 bases, and the junction held 10 bases outside the gene matches. The CDR3 is 17 amino acids. Clones were read by immunoSEQ multiplex PCR, and TCRdb kept only the in-frame ones, dropping some. Among 50,000 or so clones listed, approximately 90% were seen once. This clone was counted once. This receptor was taken from an adult with an advanced solid tumor such as melanoma, head and neck, liver or kidney cancer. This sample comprised CD4+ or CD8+ T cells sorted from blood, obtained in a trial of the OX40 agonist ivuxolimab. The chain joins TRBV6-7 to TRBJ2-2; 8 bases agree with TRBD2. TRBV6-7 is designated an ORF whose function remains uncertain. CDR3 DNA: TGTGCCAGCAGTTACGTCGTGCGGGGGGCCGTTACCGGGGAGCTGTTTTTT. It yields the protein CASSYVVRGAVTGELFF.